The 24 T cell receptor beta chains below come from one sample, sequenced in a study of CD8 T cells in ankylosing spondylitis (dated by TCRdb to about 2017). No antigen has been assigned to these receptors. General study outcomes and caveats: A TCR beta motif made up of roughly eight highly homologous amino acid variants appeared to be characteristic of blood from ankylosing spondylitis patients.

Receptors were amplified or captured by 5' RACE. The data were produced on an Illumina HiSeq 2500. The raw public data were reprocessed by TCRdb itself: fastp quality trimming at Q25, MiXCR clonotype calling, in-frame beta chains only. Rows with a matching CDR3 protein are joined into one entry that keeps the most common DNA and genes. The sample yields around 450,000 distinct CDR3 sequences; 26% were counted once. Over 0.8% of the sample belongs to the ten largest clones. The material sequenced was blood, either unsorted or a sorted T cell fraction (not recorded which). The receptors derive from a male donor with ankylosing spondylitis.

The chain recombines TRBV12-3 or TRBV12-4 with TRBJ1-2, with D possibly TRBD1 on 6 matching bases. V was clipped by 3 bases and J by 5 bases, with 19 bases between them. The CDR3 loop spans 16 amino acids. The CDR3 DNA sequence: TGTGCCAGCAGTTTTAGCGACAGGTCCATATTGTATGGCTACACCTTC. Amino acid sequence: CASSFSDRSILYGYTF.

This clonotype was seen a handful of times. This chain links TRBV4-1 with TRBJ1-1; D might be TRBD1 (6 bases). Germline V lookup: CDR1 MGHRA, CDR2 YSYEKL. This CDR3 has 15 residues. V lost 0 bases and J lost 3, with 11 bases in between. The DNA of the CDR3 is TGCGCCAGCAGCCAAGATGGAAGGGGGGACACTGAAGCTTTCTTT. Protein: CASSQDGRGDTEAFF.

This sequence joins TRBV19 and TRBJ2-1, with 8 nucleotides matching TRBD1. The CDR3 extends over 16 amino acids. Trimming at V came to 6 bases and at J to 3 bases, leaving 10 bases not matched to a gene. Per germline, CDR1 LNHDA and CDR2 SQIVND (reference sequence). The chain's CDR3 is CASRDGPGQVYNEQFF. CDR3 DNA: TGTGCCAGTAGAGATGGTCCGGGACAGGTCTACAATGAGCAGTTCTTC.

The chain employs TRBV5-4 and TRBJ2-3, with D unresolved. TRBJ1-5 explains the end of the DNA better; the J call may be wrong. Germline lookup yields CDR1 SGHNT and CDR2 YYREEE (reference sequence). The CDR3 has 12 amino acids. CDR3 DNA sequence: TGTGCCAGCAGTTCTAGGGCAGATACGCAGCATTTT. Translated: CASSSRADTQHF.

CDR3 loop: CASSVGEREADTQYF. CDR3 DNA: TGTGCCAGCAGCGTAGGGGAGCGGGAGGCAGATACGCAGTATTTT. The chain recombines TRBV9 with TRBJ2-3, with 9 bases identical to TRBD2. V trimming: 0 bases; J trimming: 4 bases; junction bases outside the gene matches: 3. The germline V gene encodes CDR1 SGDLS and CDR2 YYNGEE. The CDR3 is 15 amino acids.

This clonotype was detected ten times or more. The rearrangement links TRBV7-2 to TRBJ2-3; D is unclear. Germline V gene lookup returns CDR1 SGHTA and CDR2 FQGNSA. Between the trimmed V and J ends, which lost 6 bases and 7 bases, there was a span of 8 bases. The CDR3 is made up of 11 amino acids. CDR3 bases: TGTGCCAGCAGTTTCGGCAATACGCAGTATTTT. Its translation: CASSFGNTQYF.

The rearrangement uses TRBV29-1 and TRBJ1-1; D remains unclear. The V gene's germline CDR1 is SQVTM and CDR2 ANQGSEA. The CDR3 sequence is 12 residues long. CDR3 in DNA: TGCAGTATTAGTAATGGGGTCACTGAAGCTTTCTTT. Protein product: CSISNGVTEAFF.

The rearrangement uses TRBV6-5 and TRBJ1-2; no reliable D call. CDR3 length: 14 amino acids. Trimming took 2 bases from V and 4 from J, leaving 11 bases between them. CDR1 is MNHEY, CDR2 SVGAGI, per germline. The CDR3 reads CASSYRQKIYGYTF. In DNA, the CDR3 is TGTGCCAGCAGTTACCGCCAGAAAATCTATGGCTACACCTTC.

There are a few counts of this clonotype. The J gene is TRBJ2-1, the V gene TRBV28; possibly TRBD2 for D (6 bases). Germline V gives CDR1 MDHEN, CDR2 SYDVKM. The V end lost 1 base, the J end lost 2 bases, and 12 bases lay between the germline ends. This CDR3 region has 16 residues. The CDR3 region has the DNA TGTGCCAGCAGTTTATCAACGGGGGTGCCCTACAATGAGCAGTTCTTC. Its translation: CASSLSTGVPYNEQFF.

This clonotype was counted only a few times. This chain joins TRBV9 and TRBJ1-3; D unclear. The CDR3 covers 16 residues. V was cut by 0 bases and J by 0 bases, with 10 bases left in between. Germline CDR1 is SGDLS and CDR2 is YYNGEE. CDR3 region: CASSVGPGLSGNTIYF. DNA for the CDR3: TGTGCCAGCAGCGTAGGTCCAGGCCTCTCTGGAAACACCATATATTTT.

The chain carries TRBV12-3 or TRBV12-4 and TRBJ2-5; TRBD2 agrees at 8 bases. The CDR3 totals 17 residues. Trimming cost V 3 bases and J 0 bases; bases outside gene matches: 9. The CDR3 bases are TGTGCCAGCAGTTTCGAGCGGGAGTTCCCGTACCAAGAGACCCAGTACTTC. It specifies CASSFEREFPYQETQYF.

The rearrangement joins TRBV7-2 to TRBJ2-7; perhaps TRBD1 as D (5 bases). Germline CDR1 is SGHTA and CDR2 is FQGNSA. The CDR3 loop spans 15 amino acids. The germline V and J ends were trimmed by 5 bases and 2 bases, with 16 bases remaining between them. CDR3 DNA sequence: TGTGCCAGCAGCGACGAGTGGCAGGGAACCTACGAGCAGTACTTC. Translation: CASSDEWQGTYEQYF.

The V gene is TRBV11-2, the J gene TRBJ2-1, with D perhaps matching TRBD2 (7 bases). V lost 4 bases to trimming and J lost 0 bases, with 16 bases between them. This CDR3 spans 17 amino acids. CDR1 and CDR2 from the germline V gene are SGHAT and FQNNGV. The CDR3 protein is CASSSWGGASSYNEQFF. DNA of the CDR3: TGTGCCAGCAGCTCCTGGGGGGGCGCTAGCTCCTACAATGAGCAGTTCTTC.

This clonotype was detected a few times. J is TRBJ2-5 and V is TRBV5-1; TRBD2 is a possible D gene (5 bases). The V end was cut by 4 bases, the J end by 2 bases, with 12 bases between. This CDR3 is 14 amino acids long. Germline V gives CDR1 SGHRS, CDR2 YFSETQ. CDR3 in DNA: TGCGCCAGCAGCCGACTCGGACTGCAAGAGACCCAGTACTTC. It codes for CASSRLGLQETQYF.

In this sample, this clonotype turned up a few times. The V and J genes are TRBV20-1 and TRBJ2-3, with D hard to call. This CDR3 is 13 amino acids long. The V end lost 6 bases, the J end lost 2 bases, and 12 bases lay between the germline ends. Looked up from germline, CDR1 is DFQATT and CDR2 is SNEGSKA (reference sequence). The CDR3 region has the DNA TGCAGTGCCCCCGGGCAGGCCACAGATACGCAGTATTTT. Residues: CSAPGQATDTQYF.

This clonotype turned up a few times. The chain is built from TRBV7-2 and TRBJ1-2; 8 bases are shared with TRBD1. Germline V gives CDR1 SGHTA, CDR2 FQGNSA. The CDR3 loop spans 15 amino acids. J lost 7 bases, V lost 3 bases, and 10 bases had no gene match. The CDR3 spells CASSFLSTGEAGYTF. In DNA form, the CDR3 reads TGTGCCAGCAGCTTTCTGTCGACAGGGGAGGCTGGCTACACCTTC.

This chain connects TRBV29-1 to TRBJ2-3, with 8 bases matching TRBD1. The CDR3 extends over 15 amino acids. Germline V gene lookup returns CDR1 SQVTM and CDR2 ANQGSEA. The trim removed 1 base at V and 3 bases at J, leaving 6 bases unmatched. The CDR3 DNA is TGCAGCGTTGAAGCTACCAGGGGGCTAACAGATACGCAGTATTTT. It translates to CSVEATRGLTDTQYF.

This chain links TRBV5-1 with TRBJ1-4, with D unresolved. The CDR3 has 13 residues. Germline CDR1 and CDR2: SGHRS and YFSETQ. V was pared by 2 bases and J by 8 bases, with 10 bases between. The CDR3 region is CASSFMAGEKLFF. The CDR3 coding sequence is TGCGCCAGCAGCTTTATGGCCGGGGAAAAACTGTTTTTT.

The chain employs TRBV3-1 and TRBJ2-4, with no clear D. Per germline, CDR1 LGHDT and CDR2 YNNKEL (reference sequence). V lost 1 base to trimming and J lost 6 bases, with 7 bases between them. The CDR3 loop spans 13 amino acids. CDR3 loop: CASSQAPLNIQYF. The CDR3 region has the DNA TGTGCCAGCAGCCAAGCTCCTCTAAACATTCAGTACTTC.

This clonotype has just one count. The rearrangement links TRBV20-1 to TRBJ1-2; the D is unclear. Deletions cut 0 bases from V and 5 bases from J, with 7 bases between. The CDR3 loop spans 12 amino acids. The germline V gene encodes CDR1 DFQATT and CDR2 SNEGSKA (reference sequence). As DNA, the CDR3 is TGCAGTGCTAGAGATCGGAGATATGGCTACACCTTC. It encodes CSARDRRYGYTF.

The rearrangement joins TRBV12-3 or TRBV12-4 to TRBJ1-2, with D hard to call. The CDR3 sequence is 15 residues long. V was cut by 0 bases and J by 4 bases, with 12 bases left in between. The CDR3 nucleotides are TGTGCCAGCAGTTTAGCGTTGGCACAAATCTATGGCTACACCTTC. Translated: CASSLALAQIYGYTF.

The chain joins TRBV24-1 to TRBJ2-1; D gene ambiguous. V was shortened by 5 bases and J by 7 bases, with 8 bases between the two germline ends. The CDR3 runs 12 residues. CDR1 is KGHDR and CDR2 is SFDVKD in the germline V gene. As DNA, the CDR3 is TGTGCCACCAGTGTGGATTGGAATGAGCAGTTCTTC. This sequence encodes CATSVDWNEQFF.

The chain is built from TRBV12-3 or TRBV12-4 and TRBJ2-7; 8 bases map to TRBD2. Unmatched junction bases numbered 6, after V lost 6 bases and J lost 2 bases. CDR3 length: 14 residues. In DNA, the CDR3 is TGTGCCAGCAGGAACGTAGCGGGAACCTACGAGCAGTACTTC. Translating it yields CASRNVAGTYEQYF.

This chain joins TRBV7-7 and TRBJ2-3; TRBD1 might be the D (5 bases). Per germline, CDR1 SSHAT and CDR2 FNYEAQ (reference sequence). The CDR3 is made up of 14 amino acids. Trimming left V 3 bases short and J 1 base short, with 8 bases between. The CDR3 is CASSFGAGTDTQYF. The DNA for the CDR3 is TGTGCCAGCAGCTTTGGGGCCGGCACAGATACGCAGTATTTT.